This entry describes one T cell receptor (beta chain). Per the authors' pipeline: How many nucleated cells were present was estimated from reference gene primer amplification. Here immunoSEQ multiplex PCR was the method, and the copy in TCRdb shows in-frame clones only, minus some. V and J calls and clone size are given by that table; D and trimming were obtained from the DNA. The table has about 170,000 clones, approximately 80% seen once; the top ten hold 9.5% to 15%. V gave up 4 bases and J gave up 4 bases; unmatched junction bases: 6. The CDR3 has 16 residues. Germline lookup yields CDR1 SGHDT and CDR2 YYEEEE. This specimen belongs to a study of blood T cell repertoires in COVID-19.

Source material: PBMCs or T cells enriched from blood (not recorded which). The chain recombines TRBV5-6 with TRBJ2-7; 15 bases are a match to TRBD2. The TCR was taken from a man in his forties or fifties who had recovered from COVID-19. In DNA, the CDR3 is TGTGCCAGCAGCCCAGGACTAGCGGGGGGGGTTTACGAGCAGTACTTC. Translating it yields CASSPGLAGGVYEQYF.